These 18 T cell receptor beta chains were all obtained from the same sample, sequenced in a study of cytomegalovirus exposure and HLA in healthy donors. Primers included in the PCR were 60 Vbeta and 13 Jbeta primers. TCRdb keeps only in-frame clones here, not all; method: immunoSEQ multiplex PCR. The specimen's table records over 110,000 clones. Input material: PBMCs. These receptors were taken from a male donor in good health and CMV-seronegative.

The rearrangement uses TRBV11-2 and TRBJ2-3; the match to TRBD2 covers 7 bases. The germline V gene has CDR1 SGHAT and CDR2 FQNNGV. V was pared by 0 bases and J by 0 bases, with 12 bases of the junction left unmatched. This CDR3 contains 19 residues. The CDR3 is CASSLERGVGALSTDTQYF. As DNA, the CDR3 is TGTGCCAGCAGCTTAGAACGGGGGGTAGGGGCCCTTAGCACAGATACGCAGTATTTT.

The chain links TRBV6-5 to TRBJ1-5; 7 bases agree with TRBD1. Germline assignment: CDR1 MNHEY and CDR2 SVGAGI. The CDR3 consists of 15 residues. Unmatched junction bases numbered 7, after V lost 6 bases and J lost 2 bases. CDR3 in amino acids: CASRGGAPGNQPQHF. CDR3 DNA sequence: TGTGCCAGCAGAGGGGGCGCCCCCGGCAATCAGCCCCAGCATTTT.

J is TRBJ1-5 and V is TRBV6-6, with D tentatively TRBD1 (6 bases). Germline loops: CDR1 MNHNY, CDR2 SVGAGI (reference sequence). CDR3 length equals 15 residues. V was clipped by 0 bases and J by 3 bases, with 9 bases between them. CDR3 loop: CASSYSGTNNQPQHF. Here the CDR3 DNA reads TGTGCCAGCAGTTACTCCGGGACAAACAATCAGCCCCAGCATTTT.

The V and J genes are TRBV5-4 and TRBJ2-3; 7 nucleotides align to TRBD2. The germline CDR1 and CDR2 sequences are SGHNT and YYREEE (reference sequence). This CDR3 has 14 residues. The ends lost 0 bases at V and 6 bases at J; junction bases unmatched: 4. CDR3 region: CASSLAGGSDTQYF. The CDR3 DNA reads as TGTGCCAGCAGCTTGGCGGGGGGATCGGATACGCAGTATTTT.

The chain uses TRBV6-1 and TRBJ2-7; 9 nucleotides line up with TRBD1. Germline V gene lookup returns CDR1 MNHNS and CDR2 SASEGT. This CDR3 comprises 15 residues. V shed 10 bases and J 7 bases; nucleotides not matched to a gene: 17. DNA for the CDR3: TGTGCCACTACTTCCTTCGGGACAGGGAGTGAGGAGCAGTACTTC. This sequence encodes CATTSFGTGSEEQYF.

The V call is TRBV4-3, the J call TRBJ2-1; 13 bases are a match to TRBD2. The CDR3 runs 17 residues. Germline V gene data show CDR1 as LGHNA and CDR2 as YSLEER. V lost 0 bases and J lost 4; bases outside the gene matches: 3. The CDR3 bases are TGCGCCAGCAGCCAAGAAGGGACTAGCGGGGCGTACAATGAGCAGTTCTTC. Amino acid sequence: CASSQEGTSGAYNEQFF.

This chain uses TRBV19 with TRBJ1-3; 8 bases map to TRBD1. The CDR3 consists of 14 residues. The junction had 4 bases not matched to a gene; V was cut back by 9 bases and J by 0 bases. Germline V gene data show CDR1 as LNHDA and CDR2 as SQIVND (reference sequence). The CDR3 region is CASVRGLSGNTIYF. DNA for the CDR3: TGTGCCAGCGTCAGGGGGCTCTCTGGAAACACCATATATTTT.

V is TRBV19 and J is TRBJ2-3; maybe TRBD1 (6 bases). CDR1 and CDR2 (germline): LNHDA, SQIVND (reference sequence). The V end lost 6 bases, the J end lost 0 bases, and 13 bases lay between the germline ends. There are 15 residues in the CDR3. As DNA, the CDR3 is TGTGCCAGTAGCCGGACAGTGGGAAGCACAGATACGCAGTATTTT. Protein product: CASSRTVGSTDTQYF.

The rearrangement joins TRBV7-8 to TRBJ2-7; the match to TRBD2 covers 9 bases. This CDR3 is 13 amino acids long. Germline assignment: CDR1 SGHVS and CDR2 FQNEAQ. V lost 5 bases and J lost 3; bases outside the gene matches: 2. The CDR3 spells CASSHSGSYEQYF. CDR3 coding DNA: TGTGCCAGCAGCCATAGCGGGAGCTACGAGCAGTACTTC.

This chain links TRBV29-1 with TRBJ1-2; D might be TRBD1 (6 bases). CDR1 SQVTM and CDR2 ANQGSEA come from the germline V gene. V lost 4 bases to trimming and J lost 5 bases, with 8 bases between them. The CDR3 has 11 residues. The CDR3: CSVGQVYGYTF. CDR3 nucleotide sequence: TGCAGCGTTGGACAGGTATATGGCTACACCTTC.

In regard to this clone: Compared with germline, one end of the junction differs, possibly owing to a read error. V is TRBV7-9 and J is TRBJ2-1; D gene ambiguous. CDR3 length: 11 residues. Per germline, CDR1 SEHNR and CDR2 FQNEAQ (reference sequence). CDR3 bases: TGTGCCAGCAGCTTAGACAAAGAGCAGTTCTTC. Amino acid sequence: CASSLDKEQFF.

The chain couples TRBV7-2 to TRBJ1-6; a possible D gene is TRBD1 (6 bases). This CDR3 comprises 16 residues. The V and J ends lost 5 bases and 10 bases respectively, with 21 bases between them. Germline CDR1 reads SGHTA; CDR2 reads FQGNSA. CDR3 bases: TGTGCCAGCAGCGACCTCGGGGGGCGAGGAGGGTCACCCCTCCACTTT. Translated, it gives CASSDLGGRGGSPLHF.

The chain combines TRBV27 with TRBJ2-2; D perhaps matches TRBD2 (5 bases). Trimming removed 6 bases from V and 3 bases from J, with 14 bases in between. The length of the CDR3 is 15 residues. CDR1 and CDR2 (germline): MNHEY, SMNVEV (reference sequence). CDR3: CASSAGVVDTGELFF. In DNA, the CDR3 is TGTGCCAGCAGCGCCGGGGTGGTGGACACCGGGGAGCTGTTTTTT.

The gene calls are TRBV29-1 and TRBJ2-3; tentative D call: TRBD2 (6 bases). The germline CDR1 and CDR2 sequences are SQVTM and ANQGSEA. V shed 1 base and J shed 4 bases, with 12 bases lying between them. The CDR3 has 14 residues. CDR3 bases: TGCAGCGTTGAAGGGGGGGTCCTAGCAGATACGCAGTATTTT. It is translated as CSVEGGVLADTQYF.

This rearrangement joins TRBV30 to TRBJ2-2, with D hard to call. CDR3 length equals 11 residues. Germline loops: CDR1 GTSNPN, CDR2 SVGIG (reference sequence). The V and J ends lost 3 bases and 8 bases respectively, with 7 bases between them. The CDR3 protein is CAWSRVGELFF. The CDR3 nucleotides are TGTGCCTGGAGCCGGGTGGGGGAGCTGTTTTTT.

J is TRBJ2-2 and V is TRBV18; D is ambiguous. This CDR3 contains 14 residues. Trimming stripped 5 bases from V and 2 bases from J, with 9 bases between. Germline V gene data show CDR1 as KGHSH and CDR2 as LQKENI. CDR3 sequence reads: CASSWHPNTGELFF. The CDR3 coding sequence is TGTGCCAGCTCATGGCACCCCAACACCGGGGAGCTGTTTTTT.

V and J are TRBV5-6 and TRBJ2-5; no clear D gene. CDR1 is SGHDT and CDR2 is YYEEEE in the germline V gene. CDR3 size: 14 residues. V lost 4 bases, J lost 4 bases, and 14 bases lay in between. The CDR3 DNA sequence: TGTGCCAGCAGCCTTCTGTTGTCCCCAGAGACCCAGTACTTC. The encoded protein is CASSLLLSPETQYF.

The J gene is TRBJ1-2, the V gene TRBV19, with D possibly matching TRBD1 (6 bases). This CDR3 has 13 residues. V was cut by 8 bases and J by 7 bases, with 17 bases left in between. Germline CDR1 reads LNHDA; CDR2 reads SQIVND (reference sequence). The CDR3 protein is CASYSTGPSGYTF. DNA of the CDR3: TGTGCCAGTTATTCTACAGGGCCTAGTGGCTACACCTTC.